Listed below are T cell receptor beta chains from one sample, sequenced in a study of T cell changes during pregnancy in multiple sclerosis. Produced via immunoSEQ multiplex PCR; TCRdb's table is partial and in-frame only. The sample has some 80,000 clones; approximately 95% are singletons. The sample was CD4+ T cells from peripheral blood mononuclear cells, taken after pregnancy. The receptors were sampled from a female donor with multiple sclerosis, enrolled in a pregnancy study. The CDR3 runs from the conserved cysteine through the conserved F or W. The D gene is left open where the match is weak. Expanded clones get a size class; other rows say once, few or many, or leave the size out.

v_call	j_call	clone_size	d_call	cdr3_aa	cdr3_nt
TRBV30	TRBJ2-7	.	TRBD2	CAWSSPGTSGVGSYEQYF	TGTGCCTGGAGTTCCCCCGGGACTAGCGGGGTGGGCTCCTACGAGCAGTACTTC
TRBV19	TRBJ2-5	.	TRBD1	CASSRLGQGQETQYF	TGTGCCAGTAGTAGGTTGGGACAGGGTCAAGAGACCCAGTACTTC
TRBV7-3	TRBJ2-1	.	TRBD2	CASSSGLAGGNEQFF	TGTGCCAGCAGCTCGGGACTAGCGGGAGGGAATGAGCAGTTCTTC
TRBV6-1	TRBJ2-7	.	.	CASTRRENYEQYF	TGTGCCAGCACCCGTCGGGAGAACTACGAGCAGTACTTC
TRBV5-1	TRBJ2-7	once	TRBD2	CAQKPRSEKLALYEQYF	TGCGCCCAAAAGCCGAGATCCGAAAAACTAGCGCTCTACGAGCAGTACTTC
TRBV5-4	TRBJ2-4	.	.	CASSFRTRGIQYF	TGTGCCAGCAGCTTCAGGACCCGGGGCATTCAGTACTTC
TRBV11-1	TRBJ2-7	.	TRBD1	CASSRTGGAAYEQYF	TGTGCCAGCAGCCGCACAGGGGGCGCTGCCTACGAGCAGTACTTC
TRBV19	TRBJ2-3	.	.	CASSPASGTDTQYF	TGTGCCAGTAGCCCTGCTAGCGGCACAGATACGCAGTATTTT
TRBV6-6	TRBJ1-1	.	.	CASSTITEAFF	TGTGCCAGCTCTACTATCACTGAAGCTTTCTTT
TRBV5-1	TRBJ2-7	.	TRBD1	CASSLQTGDLYEQYF	TGCGCCAGCAGCTTGCAAACAGGGGACCTTTACGAGCAGTACTTC
TRBV9	TRBJ2-7	.	.	CASSLDSNEQYF	TGTGCCAGCAGCCTCGACAGCAACGAGCAGTACTTC
TRBV7-2	TRBJ1-4	.	.	CASSLGHSRNEKLFF	TGTGCCAGCAGCTTAGGGCACAGCAGAAATGAAAAACTGTTTTTT
TRBV9	TRBJ1-3	.	.	CASSAFPGTTGNTIYF	TGTGCCAGCAGCGCCTTCCCCGGGACAACTGGAAACACCATATATTTT
TRBV20-1	TRBJ2-3	once	.	CSATRQDTQYF	TGCAGTGCTACCAGGCAAGATACGCAGTATTTT
TRBV2	TRBJ2-7	once	.	CATSTDTYEQYF	TGTGCCACCTCGACAGACACCTACGAGCAGTACTTC
TRBV30	TRBJ2-5	.	.	CAWSVLETQYF	TGTGCCTGGAGTGTACTAGAGACCCAGTACTTC
TRBV6-4	TRBJ2-1	.	TRBD2	CASSASGGNEQFF	TGTGCCAGCAGCGCAAGCGGGGGGAATGAGCAGTTCTTC
TRBV19	TRBJ2-3	.	TRBD2	CASSITSGGTDTQYF	TGTGCCAGTAGTATAACTAGCGGGGGCACAGATACGCAGTATTTT
TRBV19	TRBJ2-7	.	TRBD1	CASSSSGQRYEQYF	TGTGCCAGTAGTAGCTCGGGACAGCGCTACGAGCAGTACTTC
TRBV7-2	TRBJ2-1	.	.	CASSLELWGLRSYNEQFF	TGTGCCAGCAGCTTAGAACTTTGGGGACTCCGCTCCTACAATGAGCAGTTCTTC
TRBV19	TRBJ1-5	.	.	CASSIVAAGVQPQHF	TGTGCCAGTAGTATAGTGGCGGCAGGGGTTCAGCCCCAGCATTTT
TRBV9	TRBJ2-3	.	TRBD2	CASSLAGEATDTQYF	TGTGCCAGCAGCCTAGCGGGAGAAGCGACAGATACGCAGTATTTT
TRBV28	TRBJ1-4	.	.	CASRRGHNEKLFF	TGTGCCAGCAGACGGGGACACAATGAAAAACTGTTTTTT
TRBV27	TRBJ2-1	.	TRBD1	CASSLTGTLNEQFF	TGTGCCAGCAGTTTGACAGGGACCCTCAATGAGCAGTTCTTC
TRBV28	TRBJ1-4	.	TRBD1	CASSNRPGGREKLFF	TGTGCCAGCAGTAATCGGCCAGGGGGAAGAGAAAAACTGTTTTTT
TRBV30	TRBJ1-2	.	TRBD1	CAWSVGADRGAYGYTF	TGTGCCTGGAGTGTAGGAGCGGACAGGGGGGCCTATGGCTACACCTTC
TRBV27	TRBJ2-7	.	TRBD1	CASSTTGRQGRSPYEQYF	TGTGCCAGCAGCACAACGGGGCGACAGGGGCGATCTCCCTACGAGCAGTACTTC
TRBV13	TRBJ2-1	.	.	CASSLLKGGSYNEQFF	TGTGCCAGCAGCTTACTTAAGGGAGGTTCCTACAATGAGCAGTTCTTC
TRBV19	TRBJ2-5	few	TRBD2	CASSLRPSGSETQYF	TGTGCCAGTAGTCTTCGTCCTAGCGGGAGTGAGACCCAGTACTTC
TRBV30	TRBJ2-1	.	TRBD2	CAWSRGTSGRAVNEQFF	TGTGCCTGGAGTCGAGGGACTAGCGGGAGGGCCGTCAATGAGCAGTTCTTC
TRBV11-2	TRBJ1-5	.	.	CASSLRADQPQHF	TGTGCCAGCAGCTTGCGGGCCGATCAGCCCCAGCATTTT
TRBV14	TRBJ1-1	.	.	CASSQVAGRTEAFF	TGTGCCAGCAGCCAAGTGGCAGGGCGGACTGAAGCTTTCTTT
TRBV7-8	TRBJ2-7	.	.	CASSFPPSGEYF	TGTGCCAGCAGCTTCCCACCATCCGGGGAGTACTTC
TRBV6-6	TRBJ2-2	.	.	CASSYRRVMSTGELFF	TGTGCCAGCAGTTACCGGCGGGTGATGAGCACCGGGGAGCTGTTTTTT
TRBV9	TRBJ2-3	.	.	CASSVEIAGTDTQYF	TGTGCCAGCAGCGTAGAAATAGCGGGCACAGATACGCAGTATTTT
TRBV7-2	TRBJ2-5	.	TRBD2	CASSLAPTSGPQETQYF	TGTGCCAGCAGCTTAGCACCAACTAGCGGCCCACAAGAGACCCAGTACTTC
TRBV19	TRBJ2-7	once	.	CASSLKAGFSYEQYF	TGTGCCAGTAGTTTAAAAGCGGGTTTCTCCTACGAGCAGTACTTC
TRBV5-1	TRBJ2-4	once	TRBD2	CASSRVAGGPNIQYF	TGCGCCAGCAGCCGCGTAGCGGGAGGGCCAAACATTCAGTACTTC
TRBV14	TRBJ2-1	.	.	CASSQGKVGGPVHNEQFF	TGTGCCAGCAGCCAAGGAAAGGTAGGAGGGCCAGTCCACAATGAGCAGTTCTTC
TRBV15	TRBJ2-3	.	.	CATSRAGLEADTQYF	TGTGCCACCAGCAGAGCAGGGCTCGAAGCAGATACGCAGTATTTT
TRBV7-9	TRBJ1-4	.	.	CASSAGVFAPEKLFF	TGTGCCAGCAGCGCCGGGGTCTTTGCGCCTGAAAAACTGTTTTTT
TRBV5-1	TRBJ2-7	.	TRBD2	CASSRGLAGGPLSYEQYF	TGCGCCAGCAGCAGGGGACTAGCGGGAGGCCCTCTCTCCTACGAGCAGTACTTC
TRBV28	TRBJ1-2	.	.	CASSLGQQAGYTF	TGTGCCAGCAGTTTAGGACAGCAAGCTGGCTACACCTTC
TRBV4-2	TRBJ2-1	.	TRBD1	CASSQDQGDRGQFF	TGTGCCAGCAGCCAAGATCAGGGGGACAGGGGGCAGTTCTTC
TRBV11-3	TRBJ2-7	.	.	CASSLGPSYEQYF	TGTGCCAGCAGCTTAGGGCCTTCCTACGAGCAGTACTTC
TRBV7-9	TRBJ1-5	.	.	CASSLGIRGQPQHF	TGTGCCAGCAGCTTAGGTATTCGGGGGCAGCCCCAGCATTTT
TRBV15	TRBJ2-7	.	TRBD2	CATSRGSAGVVYEQYF	TGTGCCACCAGCAGAGGGTCGGCGGGAGTGGTCTACGAGCAGTACTTC
TRBV28	TRBJ1-5	.	.	CASSLDSLLSNQPQHF	TGTGCCAGCAGTTTAGACAGCCTCCTTAGCAATCAGCCCCAGCATTTT
TRBV6-1	TRBJ2-7	.	.	CASTWTGSYEQYF	TGTGCCAGCACTTGGACGGGATCCTACGAGCAGTACTTC
TRBV7-8	TRBJ2-4	.	.	CASSKLVSTVQYF	TGTGCCAGCAGCAAACTAGTCTCTACGGTTCAGTACTTC
TRBV7-2	TRBJ2-7	.	.	CASSLAGGSYEQYF	TGTGCCAGCAGCTTAGCGGGAGGTTCCTACGAGCAGTACTTC
TRBV7-2	TRBJ2-3	.	TRBD2	CASSLAGGPQDTQYF	TGTGCCAGCAGCTTAGCGGGAGGGCCCCAAGATACGCAGTATTTT
TRBV28	TRBJ1-1	.	TRBD1	CASSESSKGDRAGGTEAFF	TGTGCCAGCAGCGAATCCTCCAAGGGGGACAGGGCGGGTGGGACTGAAGCTTTCTTT
TRBV19	TRBJ2-1	.	TRBD2	CASSVAAGLAKVDEQFF	TGTGCCAGTAGTGTCGCCGCGGGACTAGCGAAGGTAGATGAGCAGTTCTTC